Many counts were recorded for the clone carrying this TCR beta chain. The antigen remains unidentified. Noted time point: patch test 1, 2 weeks after DPC sensitization. Regarding treatment: therapeutic diphenylcyclopropenone sensitization with weekly scalp DPC. Germline V gives CDR1 SEHNR, CDR2 FQNEAQ (reference sequence). With 5 bases removed from V and 3 bases from J, the gap between germline ends came to 14 bases. The length of the CDR3 is 14 residues. The sample is drawn from a study of human T cells and chemical hapten exposure. Study information: Patch tests containing 0.01% DPC, applied to the upper back, were read at 6 days.

Study findings and constraints: Patch test score was positively correlated with the counts of PT1 expanded TCRs.

Per the original methods: There were a median of roughly 100,000 TCRs per sample, with a range from about 23,224 to 690,600. TCRdb redid the calling of the RACE reads with MiXCR, one entry per CDR3 protein. The V and J calls were not made by the authors but by TCRdb's processing. The sample consists of about 120,000 distinct CDR3 sequences, around 13% of them appearing once. This sequence was found in a man younger than 35 with alopecia areata. Some clones in this sample may be carry-over from other donors' samples. V gene TRBV7-9 combines with J gene TRBJ2-7, with D perhaps matching TRBD1 (6 bases). The starting material was whole blood, obtained in connection with sensitization to the hapten diphenylcyclopropenone (DPC). The CDR3: CASSHRDKNYEQYF. The CDR3 DNA reads TGTGCCAGCAGCCACCGGGACAAGAACTACGAGCAGTACTTC.